One T cell receptor beta chain is described in this entry. The sample comes from a study of blood T cell repertoires in COVID-19. Overall study: Researchers got acute and convalescent COVID-19 samples from the United States, Italy and Spain.

TCRdb's copy holds only in-frame clones and misses some; the assay was immunoSEQ multiplex PCR. The repertoire includes 150,000 to 200,000 clones, about 85% of them detected once, and 9.8% sits in the top ten. The TCR was taken from a woman older than 75 with acute or convalescent COVID-19. Sequences were obtained from peripheral blood.

The CDR3 nucleotides are TGTGCCAGCAGCCAGGCGGGAGTCCAAGAGACCCAGTACTTC. Amino acids: CASSQAGVQETQYF. The rearrangement links TRBV3-1 (or the pseudogene TRBV3-2) to TRBJ2-5; 7 bases align to TRBD2. CDR3 length equals 14 residues. V was pared by 3 bases and J by 1 base, with 2 bases of the junction left unmatched. The germline CDR1 and CDR2 sequences are LGHDT and YNNKEL (reference sequence).